The rows below give T cell receptor beta chains drawn from one sample of a study of PD-1 blockade in classical Hodgkin lymphoma. Here immunoSEQ multiplex PCR was the method, and the copy in TCRdb shows in-frame clones only, minus some. Of tens of thousands of clones detected, approximately 90% appear once; the ten largest clones hold about 15%. The specimen comprised peripheral blood mononuclear cells (PBMCs), sampled at baseline. The receptors here all came from a human donor with classical Hodgkin lymphoma. The CDR3 runs from the conserved cysteine through the conserved F or W. The D gene is left open where the match is weak. Size is omitted from some rows. Given values are once, few, many or a class for expanded clones.

j_call d_call clone_size v_call cdr3_nt cdr3_aa
TRBJ2-1 TRBD2 - TRBV30 TGTGCCTGGAGTGGGGGGGGTGAGCAGTTCTTC CAWSGGGEQFF
TRBJ2-1 TRBD2 - TRBV25-1 TGTGCCAGCAGTTCGTCTAGCGGGTCTTACAATGAGCAGTTCTTC CASSSSSGSYNEQFF
TRBJ2-5 TRBD1 - TRBV5-1 TGCGCCAGCACAGGACAGGGCCAAGAGACCCAGTACTTC CASTGQGQETQYF
TRBJ2-7 TRBD1 - TRBV5-5 TGTGCCAGCAGCCCGACAGGGTACGAGCAGTACTTC CASSPTGYEQYF
TRBJ2-7 TRBD1 - TRBV27 TGTGCCAGCAGTCCCGGGACAGGGATAACCTACGAGCAGTACTTC CASSPGTGITYEQYF
TRBJ2-2 - - TRBV10-3 TGTGCCATCAGTGAGGGGGTTTCTGGGGACGGGGAGCTGTTTTTT CAISEGVSGDGELFF
TRBJ2-5 - - TRBV6-6 TGTGCCATGCGGAGGACAACAGAAGAGACCCAGTACTTC CAMRRTTEETQYF
TRBJ1-5 - - TRBV7-9 TGTGCCAGCAGCTTAGCGCGAGATCAGCCCCAGCATTTT CASSLARDQPQHF
TRBJ2-1 - - TRBV14 TGTGCCAGCAGCAGATATTCCGGGACCAGCTCCTACAATGAGCAGTTCTTC CASSRYSGTSSYNEQFF
TRBJ1-5 - - TRBV6-6 TGTGCCAGCTATTCATCGGCAGTCGGACAGCCCCAGCATTTT CASYSSAVGQPQHF
TRBJ1-1 - - TRBV19 TGTGCCAGCGGGACACTCACTGAAGCTTTCTTT CASGTLTEAFF
TRBJ2-1 TRBD1 - TRBV19 TGTGCCAGTAGTCAGGACAGGGGCAATGAGCAGTTCTTC CASSQDRGNEQFF
TRBJ2-1 - few TRBV7-8 TGTGCCAGCAGTCCACTCGGGACCCCGGCACGGGATGAGCAGTTCTTC CASSPLGTPARDEQFF
TRBJ2-7 - - TRBV2 TGTGCCAGCATGGGGACGGATGCTACCTACGAGCAGTACTTC CASMGTDATYEQYF
TRBJ2-6 - - TRBV7-5 TGTGCCAGAAAGACAAGTAGACAAAGTCGGGCCAACGTCCTGACTTTC CARKTSRQSRANVLTF
TRBJ1-6 - few TRBV25-1 TGTGCCAGCAGTGAACGCTATTCACCCCTCCACTTT CASSERYSPLHF
TRBJ1-6 - - TRBV19 TGTGCCAGTAGTCGGAGGGACTCCTCCTATAATTCACCCCTCCACTTT CASSRRDSSYNSPLHF
TRBJ2-7 - - TRBV12-5 TGTGCTAGTGGCAGGACCTTAACCTACGAGCAGTACTTC CASGRTLTYEQYF
TRBJ2-3 TRBD2 once TRBV7-3 TGTGCCAGCAGCTCGCAAGCGGGGCTGGATACGCAGTATTTT CASSSQAGLDTQYF
TRBJ2-1 - - TRBV29-1 TGCAGCGTTGAGGAAGGGGGGGTTGAGCAGTTCTTC CSVEEGGVEQFF
TRBJ1-1 - - TRBV6-1 TGTGCCAGCAGTGAGGGGGGCTGGACTGAAGCTTTCTTT CASSEGGWTEAFF
TRBJ2-2 - - TRBV2 TGTGCCAGGAGTCGGTTCGAGGCAGGCAACACCGGGGAGCTGTTTTTT CARSRFEAGNTGELFF
TRBJ1-2 - - TRBV5-4 TGTGCCAGCATGGGGGGGGCCACGAATGGCTACACCTTC CASMGGATNGYTF
TRBJ2-1 - - TRBV27 TGTGCCAGCAGCTTCGGCGGCAATGAGCAGTTCTTC CASSFGGNEQFF
TRBJ2-7 - - TRBV28 TGTGCCAGCAGTTTGGGTCCTACCTACGAGCAGTACTTC CASSLGPTYEQYF
TRBJ2-2 - - TRBV7-9 TGTGCCACCAAAGTGGGGGGAACTACCGGGGAGCTGTTTTTT CATKVGGTTGELFF
TRBJ2-5 TRBD2 - TRBV18 TGTGCCAGCTCACCAAGAAGCGGGACCTACCAAGAGACCCAGTACTTC CASSPRSGTYQETQYF
TRBJ2-2 TRBD2 - TRBV5-4 TGTGCCAGCAGCCTAGCGGGGGGGCGAAAGACCGGGGAGCTGTTTTTT CASSLAGGRKTGELFF
TRBJ2-7 - - TRBV27 TGTGCCAGCGTCCCGTACAAGGGGAATATCTACGAGCAGTACTTC CASVPYKGNIYEQYF
TRBJ2-1 - - TRBV7-9 TGTGCCAGCAGCATATGGGGGTCCTACAATGAGCAGTTCTTC CASSIWGSYNEQFF
TRBJ1-1 - - TRBV30 TGTGCCTGGAGTGTTTCCAGCCAGAATGAAGCTTTCTTT CAWSVSSQNEAFF
TRBJ1-1 - - TRBV15 TGTGCCACCAGCAGAGATCGAGGTGACACTGAAGCTTTCTTT CATSRDRGDTEAFF
TRBJ1-6 TRBD1 - TRBV14 TGTGCCAGCAGCCAAGATCTTAGGACAGGGGAGTTTATTTATAATTCACCCCTCCACTTT CASSQDLRTGEFIYNSPLHF
TRBJ2-5 - - TRBV18 TGTGCCAGCTCACCGGAGGAGACCCAGTACTTC CASSPEETQYF
TRBJ2-3 TRBD2 - TRBV9 TGTGCCAGCAGCGCCTTTAGCGGGGGAACAGATACGCAGTATTTT CASSAFSGGTDTQYF
TRBJ2-1 - - TRBV15 TGTGCCACCAGCAGAGATCAAAATGAGCAGTTCTTC CATSRDQNEQFF
TRBJ2-3 - - TRBV6-1 TGTGCCAGCAGAGGGCCGGGAGATACGCAGTATTTT CASRGPGDTQYF
TRBJ2-1 TRBD1 - TRBV5-5 TGTGCCAGCAGCTGGAGGGACAGGGAAATTAGGAATGAGCAGTTCTTC CASSWRDREIRNEQFF
TRBJ1-1 - - TRBV7-9 TGTGCCAGCAGCTTAGACTCCAGGGGATCCACTGAAGCTTTCTTT CASSLDSRGSTEAFF
TRBJ2-7 - - TRBV25-1 TGTGCCAGCAGTGAAGGCAGTATCTACGAGCAGTACTTC CASSEGSIYEQYF
TRBJ1-3 - once TRBV5-1 TGCGCCAGCAGCTCCCAGATGAGCTCTGGAAACACCATATATTTT CASSSQMSSGNTIYF
TRBJ1-2 - - TRBV27 TGTGCCAGCAGTTTTCTTGACGGAAACTATGGCTACACCTTC CASSFLDGNYGYTF
TRBJ1-1 - few TRBV5-1 TGCGCCAGCAGCTACCCCCGGGCAAACACTGAAGCTTTCTTT CASSYPRANTEAFF
TRBJ1-3 - few TRBV6-5 TGTGCCAGCATGCGGGCTACTGGAAACACCATATATTTT CASMRATGNTIYF
TRBJ1-6 TRBD1 - TRBV7-3 TGTGCCAGCAGCTTAAAGGACAGGGGCCCCGATTCACCCCTCCACTTT CASSLKDRGPDSPLHF
TRBJ2-6 - - TRBV5-1 TGCGCCAGCAGCTTGGAACCTCTGGGGGCCAACGTCCTGACTTTC CASSLEPLGANVLTF
TRBJ2-7 - - TRBV5-1 TGCGCCAGCAGCCTCCGGGACGGATCCTACGAGCAGTACTTC CASSLRDGSYEQYF
TRBJ1-2 - - TRBV30 TGTGCCTGGGTCGGTAGGGCGGGCTATGGCTACACCTTC CAWVGRAGYGYTF
TRBJ2-7 - - TRBV6-5 TGTGCCAGCAGCCTGTCGGGGTCCTACGAGCAGTACTTC CASSLSGSYEQYF
TRBJ2-5 TRBD2 - TRBV18 TGTGCCAGCTCACCCCGGACTAGCGGAGGTGGAGGAGAGACCCAGTACTTC CASSPRTSGGGGETQYF
TRBJ1-1 TRBD1 - TRBV9 TGTGCCAGCAGCACAAGGGTTGACAGGGCTGACACTGAAGCTTTCTTT CASSTRVDRADTEAFF
TRBJ1-6 - medium-sized TRBV2 TGTGCCAGCAGGGCCACTTGGACTTCACCCCTCCACTTT CASRATWTSPLHF
TRBJ1-6 - few TRBV2 TGTGCCAGCGAGAGAGGACAGAACGTCTATAATTCACCCCTCCACTTT CASERGQNVYNSPLHF
TRBJ1-3 - - TRBV5-6 TGTGCCAGCAGCCCCCTCGGGGGAATCGGAAACACCATATATTTT CASSPLGGIGNTIYF
TRBJ1-5 - few TRBV5-5 TGTGCCAGCAGCTTTGGTTCCCAGAACAATCAGCCCCAGCATTTT CASSFGSQNNQPQHF
TRBJ1-3 - - TRBV7-6 TGTGCCAGCAGCCCCCTGGCAGGGGCGCTGGGAAACACCATATATTTT CASSPLAGALGNTIYF
TRBJ2-7 TRBD2 - TRBV4-2 TGTGCCAGCAGCCAAGAGAATAGCGGGGGCGTTTACGAGCAGTACTTC CASSQENSGGVYEQYF
TRBJ1-1 - - TRBV30 TGTGCCTGGAGTTGGACAGACCCTATGAACACTGAAGCTTTCTTT CAWSWTDPMNTEAFF
TRBJ2-2 TRBD1 - TRBV15 TGTGCCACCAGCAGGGACCGGGACAGAGGGACCGGGGAGCTGTTTTTT CATSRDRDRGTGELFF